The clone carrying this T cell receptor beta chain was detected only a few times. As yet, its antigen is unknown. Germline CDR1 and CDR2: LGHNA and YNFKEQ. Between the trimmed V and J ends, which lost 0 bases and 6 bases, there was a span of 12 bases. CDR3 length equals 15 residues. This entry comes from a study of CD8 T cells in ankylosing spondylitis. Study-level results: Disease-linked clones reportedly showed significant enrichment in matched ankylosing spondylitis synovial fluid.

Libraries for TCR beta were made by quantitative 5'-RACE with molecular barcodes. TCRdb processed the 5' RACE reads anew with MiXCR; each CDR3 protein has one entry. The sample has a few hundred thousand distinct CDR3 sequences; roughly 20% are singletons. The J gene is TRBJ2-1, the V gene TRBV4-2; D gene ambiguous. This clonotype was sampled from a female donor with ankylosing spondylitis or in good health (not recorded which). The sample was blood, either unsorted or a sorted T cell fraction (not recorded which). The CDR3 DNA follows: TGTGCCAGCAGCCAAGATCAAGTAGACGGCAATGAGCAGTTCTTC. Its protein is CASSQDQVDGNEQFF.